Following are 28 T cell receptor beta chains from one sample sequenced in a study of regulatory T cells in long-lasting Graves disease. Stated time point: newly diagnosed GD, antithyroid drugs for less than 3 months. The authors made the TCR library using RNA they extracted from PBMCs. TCR beta libraries were built with iRepertoire HTBI primers and Arm-PCR of CDR3 regions. TCRdb called the multiplex PCR reads again in MiXCR, with one record for every CDR3 protein. The sample carries 530,000 or so distinct CDR3 sequences, about 14% recorded once. These data were also reused for a study on T cells in Graves' hyperthyroidism and ophthalmopathy.

This specimen was peripheral blood mononuclear cells (PBMCs), taken at new diagnosis, from a patient treated with antithyroid drugs. The receptors stem from a man younger than 45 with Graves disease.

At least ten counts were recorded for this clonotype. The chain links TRBV11-2 to TRBJ2-1, with a weak D call TRBD2 (6 bases). The CDR3 loop spans 12 amino acids. Looked up from germline, CDR1 is SGHAT and CDR2 is FQNNGV. V lost 5 bases, J lost 9 bases, and 11 bases lay in between. CDR3: CASSTTSFEQFF. Here the CDR3 DNA reads TGTGCCAGCAGCACTACTAGCTTTGAGCAGTTCTTC.

Many counts were recorded for this clonotype. This sequence joins TRBV3-1 and TRBJ2-1, with TRBD2 identical over 10 bases. V trimming: 2 bases; J trimming: 4 bases; junction bases outside the gene matches: 5. Germline CDR1 and CDR2: LGHDT and YNNKEL (reference sequence). This CDR3 spans 16 amino acids. CDR3 region: CASSQPLAGRYNEQFF. The CDR3 DNA reads as TGTGCCAGCAGCCAACCACTAGCGGGGAGGTACAATGAGCAGTTCTTC.

This clonotype was counted many times. This rearrangement joins TRBV27 to TRBJ1-1; 7 bases line up with TRBD1. With 2 bases clipped from V and 4 bases from J, the junction kept 4 bases outside the gene matches. This CDR3 has 14 amino acids. CDR1 is MNHEY, CDR2 SMNVEV, per germline (reference sequence). The CDR3 DNA reads TGTGCCAGCAGTTTAGGGACAGTTCCCACTGAAGCTTTCTTT. The encoded protein is CASSLGTVPTEAFF.

This clonotype was observed at least ten times. This chain joins TRBV7-9 and TRBJ2-1, with 10 nucleotides matching TRBD2. This CDR3 has 17 amino acids. The V gene's germline CDR1 is SEHNR and CDR2 FQNEAQ (reference sequence). V shed 5 bases and J 5 bases; nucleotides not matched to a gene: 12. The CDR3 protein is CASSTPSAGTSDNEQFF. The CDR3 bases are TGTGCCAGCAGCACACCCTCGGCAGGGACTAGCGACAATGAGCAGTTCTTC. Full variable domain (missing parts from reference TRBV7-9 and TRBJ2-1): DTGVSQNPRHKITKRGQNVTFRCDPISEHNRLYWYRQTLGQGPEFLTYFQNEAQLEKSRLLSDRFSAERPKGSFSTLEIQRTEQGDSAMYLCASSTPSAGTSDNEQFFGPGTRLTVL.

In its sample, this clonotype was seen many times. The genes are TRBV7-8 and TRBJ1-1; 8 positions match TRBD1. Germline V gene data show CDR1 as SGHVS and CDR2 as FQNEAQ. Trimming at V came to 4 bases and at J to 1 base, leaving 5 bases not matched to a gene. The CDR3 consists of 15 residues. The CDR3, as DNA: TGTGCCAGCAGCTCCCCAACAGGGGGGAACACTGAAGCTTTCTTT. Protein sequence: CASSSPTGGNTEAFF.

In its sample, this clonotype was seen many times. This chain joins TRBV29-1 and TRBJ2-5; 9 positions match TRBD1. This CDR3 is built from 12 residues. CDR1 is SQVTM, CDR2 ANQGSEA, per germline. The junction had 5 bases not matched to a gene; V was cut back by 7 bases and J by 5 bases. CDR3 nucleotide sequence: TGCAGCGGAGGACAGGGGCGGGAGACCCAGTACTTC. Encoded protein: CSGGQGRETQYF.

This clonotype was found many times. The chain links TRBV3-1 to TRBJ1-1; 8 bases are a match to TRBD1. V trimming: 3 bases; J trimming: 2 bases; junction bases outside the gene matches: 5. Per germline, CDR1 LGHDT and CDR2 YNNKEL (reference sequence). The CDR3 contains 15 residues. This CDR3 is CASSQGTGLNTEAFF. DNA of the CDR3: TGTGCCAGCAGCCAGGGGACAGGACTTAACACTGAAGCTTTCTTT.

The rearrangement joins TRBV9 to TRBJ1-2; 8 bases map to TRBD1. The CDR3 sequence is 14 residues long. Germline V gene data show CDR1 as SGDLS and CDR2 as YYNGEE. V dropped 8 bases and J dropped 4; count of bases not matched to a gene: 10. This chain's CDR3 is CASRPGQVGYGYTF. In DNA, the CDR3 is TGTGCCAGTAGACCGGGACAGGTCGGCTATGGCTACACCTTC.

This clonotype has ten or more counts. V and J are TRBV2 and TRBJ2-5; 9 bases match TRBD1. Trimming at V came to 8 bases and at J to 4 bases, leaving 2 bases not matched to a gene. CDR3 size: 12 residues. Germline CDR1 and CDR2: SNHLY and FYNNEI. The CDR3 DNA reads as TGTGCCAGCCTGACAGGGGGAGAGACCCAGTACTTC. It codes for CASLTGGETQYF.

There are a few counts of this clonotype. This chain links TRBV5-1 with TRBJ1-2, with D unresolved. The CDR3 covers 14 residues. Germline V CDR1 and CDR2: SGHRS, YFSETQ. V gave up 0 bases and J gave up 4 bases, with 10 bases separating them. For the CDR3, the DNA is TGCGCCAGCAGCTTGGGTCAGAGCTTCTATGGCTACACCTTC. It encodes CASSLGQSFYGYTF.

There are many counts of this clonotype. The chain recombines TRBV11-2 with TRBJ2-1; 11 bases align to TRBD2. The CDR3 length is 17 residues. V shed 5 bases and J 4 bases; nucleotides not matched to a gene: 10. Germline V gene data show CDR1 as SGHAT and CDR2 as FQNNGV. Here the CDR3 reads CASSVTSGTLRYNEQFF. The CDR3 bases are TGTGCCAGCAGCGTGACTAGCGGGACTTTACGGTACAATGAGCAGTTCTTC.

There are many counts of this clonotype. This CDR3 fails to terminate in the conserved phenylalanine or tryptophan, so it likely reflects a read error. The rearrangement joins TRBV28 to TRBJ2-1; TRBD2 matches at 10 bases. Germline trimming cut 9 bases from V and 8 bases from J; bases unmatched to any gene: 10. Germline CDR1 reads MDHEN; CDR2 reads SYDVKM. This CDR3 contains 14 residues. In DNA form, the CDR3 reads TGTGCCAGGGTCCGGCTAGCGGGAGTCTATGAGCAGTTCCTC. Translation gives CARVRLAGVYEQFL.

This clonotype was counted many times. Written as DNA, the CDR3 is TGTGCCAGCGCACTAGCGGGGTACAATGAGCAGTTCTTC. Translation: CASALAGYNEQFF. The chain joins TRBV7-6 to TRBJ2-1, with 10 bases identical to TRBD2. Losses at the gene ends were 8 bases for V and 4 bases for J; bases not matched to a gene: 2. Germline lookup yields CDR1 SGHVS and CDR2 FNYEAQ. This CDR3 region has 13 residues.

This clonotype has a single count. The chain couples TRBV12-3 or TRBV12-4 to TRBJ1-5; D gene ambiguous. V was trimmed by 2 bases and J by 6 bases, leaving 11 bases between them. This CDR3 region has 14 residues. The CDR3: CASSLQRPSQPQHF. The CDR3 DNA follows: TGTGCCAGCAGTTTACAACGGCCCAGTCAGCCCCAGCATTTT.

This clonotype was detected ten times or more. This rearrangement joins TRBV20-1 to TRBJ1-1, with D possibly TRBD1 on 5 matching bases. V gave up 0 bases and J gave up 4 bases, with 12 bases separating them. The CDR3 is 14 amino acids. Per germline, CDR1 DFQATT and CDR2 SNEGSKA (reference sequence). CDR3 coding DNA: TGCAGTGCTAGAGATCCGAGGGGAGGCACTGAAGCTTTCTTT. Encoded protein: CSARDPRGGTEAFF.

In its sample, this clonotype was seen many times. The V gene is TRBV29-1, the J gene TRBJ2-1; TRBD2 agrees at 11 bases. Per germline, CDR1 SQVTM and CDR2 ANQGSEA. The CDR3 loop spans 14 amino acids. Losses at the gene ends were 4 bases for V and 7 bases for J; bases not matched to a gene: 6. CDR3 nucleotide sequence: TGCAGCGTTGTAGGTACTAGCGGGAGTAATGAGCAGTTCTTC. Protein: CSVVGTSGSNEQFF.

Points on this clonotype: Just one base apart from a much larger clone, this may be a read error. This chain uses TRBV13 with TRBJ2-7; D gene uncertain. Looked up from germline, CDR1 is PRHDT and CDR2 is FYEKMQ (reference sequence). Trimming removed 5 bases at V and 5 bases at J, with 19 bases between. The CDR3 is 15 residues long. The DNA of the CDR3 is TGTGCCAGCAGCCCAGAGGTGCCAGTGACCCACGAGCAGTACTTC. This translates into CASSPEVPVTHEQYF.

The V call is TRBV18, the J call TRBJ1-6; TRBD1 agrees at 10 bases. Germline V gives CDR1 KGHSH, CDR2 LQKENI. Trimming took 3 bases from V and 5 from J; bases not matched to a gene: 7. This CDR3 is 17 amino acids long. The CDR3 DNA follows: TGTGCCAGCTCACCTACCGCCGGGACAGGGGATAATTCACCCCTCCACTTT. It specifies CASSPTAGTGDNSPLHF.

The genes are TRBV6-9 and TRBJ1-2; D is ambiguous. V was pared by 3 bases and J by 0 bases, with 8 bases between. This CDR3 has 14 amino acids. Germline CDR1 reads MNHGY; CDR2 reads SVAAGI. The DNA of the CDR3 is TGTGCCAGCAGTTACAACTTAGCTAACTATGGCTACACCTTC. Encoded protein: CASSYNLANYGYTF.

This clonotype was picked up many times. V and J are TRBV27 and TRBJ1-1, with TRBD1 as a possible D gene (5 bases). CDR3 length: 16 amino acids. With 7 bases removed from V and 10 bases from J, the gap between germline ends came to 28 bases. Per the germline V gene, CDR1 is MNHEY and CDR2 is SMNVEV (reference sequence). The CDR3 nucleotides read TGTGCCAGCATCCCAGGAAGGGGTTCTGGGAGGGTCCCAGCTTTCTTT. It translates to CASIPGRGSGRVPAFF.

At least ten counts were recorded for this clonotype. The rearrangement links TRBV2 to TRBJ1-5; D not certain. The V end lost 8 bases, the J end lost 5 bases, and 10 bases lay between the germline ends. The V gene's germline CDR1 is SNHLY and CDR2 FYNNEI. CDR3 size: 12 residues. The CDR3 protein is CASRRDYQPQHF. CDR3 bases: TGTGCCAGCCGAAGAGATTATCAGCCCCAGCATTTT.

This clonotype was counted many times. The chain couples TRBV7-9 to TRBJ2-7; the D is unclear. Trimming stripped 1 base from V and 4 bases from J, with 8 bases between. The CDR3 extends over 13 amino acids. Germline V gene sequence: CDR1 SEHNR, CDR2 FQNEAQ (reference sequence). CDR3 bases: TGTGCCAGCAGCTTAGGTTACGGATACGAGCAGTACTTC. Translated: CASSLGYGYEQYF.

This clonotype has ten or more counts. The CDR3: CSARESGRAYEQYF. The CDR3 DNA follows: TGCAGTGCTAGAGAAAGCGGGAGGGCCTACGAGCAGTACTTC. This rearrangement joins TRBV20-1 to TRBJ2-7, with TRBD2 matching 10 bases. CDR1 and CDR2 from the germline V gene are DFQATT and SNEGSKA (reference sequence). This CDR3 region has 14 residues. The V gene end was trimmed by 0 bases and the J gene end by 2 bases; junction bases not matched to a gene: 1.

The sample holds many counts of this clonotype. This chain connects TRBV6-1 to TRBJ1-2; D remains unclear. CDR3 length: 12 residues. Trimming shortened V by 2 bases and J by 7 bases, and 8 bases separated the two germline ends. The germline gives CDR1 MNHNS, CDR2 SASEGT. CDR3 loop: CASSETRFGYTF. The CDR3, as DNA: TGTGCCAGCAGTGAAACCAGGTTTGGCTACACCTTC.

Only a few counts were recorded for this clonotype. The V call is TRBV7-8, the J call TRBJ1-4; D is ambiguous. With 5 bases removed from V and 0 bases from J, the gap between germline ends came to 13 bases. The germline V gene has CDR1 SGHVS and CDR2 FQNEAQ. The CDR3 extends over 16 amino acids. CDR3 coding DNA: TGTGCCAGCAGCAATGAGAGGCTTGCAACTAATGAAAAACTGTTTTTT. This sequence encodes CASSNERLATNEKLFF.

This clonotype occurred a few times. V usage is TRBV3-1 and J usage is TRBJ2-7; unclear D gene. The CDR3 consists of 12 residues. V was trimmed by 2 bases and J by 4 bases, leaving 6 bases between them. Germline-derived CDR1 and CDR2 are LGHDT and YNNKEL (reference sequence). CDR3 nucleotide sequence: TGTGCCAGCAGCCAACTGGTATACGAGCAGTACTTC. Its protein product is CASSQLVYEQYF.

This clonotype was counted at least ten times. The junction departs from germline at one end; a sequencing error may be responsible. The rearrangement links TRBV7-2 to TRBJ1-1; possible D gene TRBD1, 5 bases. The CDR3 length is 13 residues. CDR1 is SGHTA, CDR2 FQGNSA, per germline. This CDR3 is CASSLTVYTEAFF. CDR3 coding DNA: TGTGCCAGTAGCTTGACAGTTTACACTGAAGCTTTCTTT.

The chain combines TRBV11-1 with TRBJ2-2, with TRBD2 matching 12 bases. The CDR3 contains 18 residues. Trimming took 3 bases from V and 5 from J; bases not matched to a gene: 10. Germline CDR1 reads SGHAT; CDR2 reads FQDESV (reference sequence). CDR3 DNA sequence: TGTGCCAGCAGCTTCACTTTAGCCGGGACTAGCGGGACCGGGGAGCTGTTTTTT. Amino acid sequence: CASSFTLAGTSGTGELFF.